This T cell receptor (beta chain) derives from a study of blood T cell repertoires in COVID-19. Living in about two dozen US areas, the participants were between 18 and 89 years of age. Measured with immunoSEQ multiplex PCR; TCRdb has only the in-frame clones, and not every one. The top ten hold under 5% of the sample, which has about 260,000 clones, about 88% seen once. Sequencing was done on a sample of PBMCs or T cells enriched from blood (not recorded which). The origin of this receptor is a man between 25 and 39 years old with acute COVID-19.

CDR3 loop: CASSNTDNSPLHF. CDR3 coding DNA: TGTGCCAGCAGTAATACAGATAATTCACCCCTCCACTTT. The V and J genes are TRBV6-5 and TRBJ1-6; unclear D gene. The CDR3 runs 13 residues. V lost 5 bases and J lost 5, with 7 bases in between. Germline V gene lookup returns CDR1 MNHEY and CDR2 SVGAGI.